Relative to its sample, the clone carrying this T cell receptor (beta chain) is large (0.1 to 1%). No antigen is known for it. These data originate in a study of spatial heterogeneity in lung cancer. In the library, each TCR cDNA molecule bore its own unique molecular identifier. From the 5' RACE reads, TCRdb called clonotypes with MiXCR, one entry per CDR3 protein. The table has 20,000 to 25,000 distinct CDR3 sequences, 5% to 7% seen once. Findings and caveats of the study: Expanded TCRs that were ubiquitous or regional had counts tracking ubiquitous and regional nonsynonymous mutations, respectively. In tumors, expanded intratumoral alpha and beta TCR counts tracked mutation counts.

Time point defined: sample taken at primary tumor resection. Samples were obtained from more than 70 donors, all untreated early-stage non-small cell lung cancer patients. Germline V CDR1 and CDR2: SGHAT, FQNNGV. V shed 8 bases, J shed 12 bases, and the junction held 8 bases outside the gene matches. CDR3 length: 12 amino acids. This receptor was identified in a male donor with early-stage non-small cell lung cancer. Sample: lung tumor tissue, taken at surgery. The V call is TRBV11-2, the J call TRBJ2-3; 10 bases line up with TRBD2. CDR3 sequence (DNA): TGTGCCAGCGAGCGGGAGGGCGTTGCCCAGTATTTT. Translating gives CASEREGVAQYF.